This T cell receptor beta chain was observed in a study of CD8+ T cells in alopecia areata. Findings of the study overall: In scalp samples, resident alphabeta T cells of normal skin are also sequenced. Clonality exceeded that of normal scalp in lesional scalp, most notably in alopecia totalis/universalis.

Specimens obtained from alopecia areata patients comprised lesional scalp punch biopsies and peripheral blood. Worth noting for this clone: The antigen is undetermined.

The CDR3 extends over 13 amino acids. Looked up from germline, CDR1 is MNHEY and CDR2 is SMNVEV (reference sequence). Deletions cut 5 bases from V and 3 bases from J, with 7 bases between. Extracted RNA was reverse transcribed, and the resulting cDNA served as sequencing template. TCRdb keeps only in-frame clones here, not all; method: immunoSEQ multiplex PCR. This sample has about 110,000 clones, with 55% to 70% found just once. The receptor comes from a human donor with alopecia areata. J is TRBJ2-2 and V is TRBV27, with D maybe TRBD1 (6 bases). Sequenced sample: NKG2D-low CD8+ T cells sorted from blood. CDR3: CASSGTYTGELFF. DNA of the CDR3: TGTGCCAGCAGTGGGACATACACCGGGGAGCTGTTTTTT.